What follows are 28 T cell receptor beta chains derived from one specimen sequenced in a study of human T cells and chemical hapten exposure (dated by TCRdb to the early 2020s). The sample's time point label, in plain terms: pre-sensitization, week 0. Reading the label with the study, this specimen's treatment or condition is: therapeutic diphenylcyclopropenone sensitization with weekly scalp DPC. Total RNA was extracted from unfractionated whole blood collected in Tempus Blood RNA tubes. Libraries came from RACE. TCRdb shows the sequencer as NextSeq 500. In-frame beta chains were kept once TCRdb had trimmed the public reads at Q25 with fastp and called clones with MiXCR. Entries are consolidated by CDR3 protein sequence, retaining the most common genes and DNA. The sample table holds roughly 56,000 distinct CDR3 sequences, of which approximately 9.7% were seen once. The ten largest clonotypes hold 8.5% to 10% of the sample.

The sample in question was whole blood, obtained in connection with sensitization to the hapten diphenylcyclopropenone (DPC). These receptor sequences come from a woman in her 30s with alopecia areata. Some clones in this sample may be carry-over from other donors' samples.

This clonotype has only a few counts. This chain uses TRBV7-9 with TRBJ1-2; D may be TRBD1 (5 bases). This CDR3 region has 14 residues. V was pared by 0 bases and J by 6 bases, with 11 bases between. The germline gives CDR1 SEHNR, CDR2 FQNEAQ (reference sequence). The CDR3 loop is CASSLAGGGDGYTF. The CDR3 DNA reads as TGTGCCAGCAGCTTAGCTGGCGGGGGTGATGGCTACACCTTC.

CDR3 DNA sequence: TGTGCCAGCAGTTTTGACTACCCTTACAATGAGCAGTTCTTC. Amino acids: CASSFDYPYNEQFF. V is TRBV12-3 or TRBV12-4 and J is TRBJ2-1, with D possibly being TRBD2 (5 bases). The germline V and J ends were trimmed by 3 bases and 4 bases, with 10 bases remaining between them. The CDR3 contains 14 residues.

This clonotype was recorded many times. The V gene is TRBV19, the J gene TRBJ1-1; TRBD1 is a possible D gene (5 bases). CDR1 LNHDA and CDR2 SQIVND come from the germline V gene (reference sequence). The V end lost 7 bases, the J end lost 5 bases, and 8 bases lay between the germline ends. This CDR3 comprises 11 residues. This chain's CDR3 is CASTGLTEAFF. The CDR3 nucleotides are TGTGCCAGTACGGGACTGACTGAAGCTTTCTTT.

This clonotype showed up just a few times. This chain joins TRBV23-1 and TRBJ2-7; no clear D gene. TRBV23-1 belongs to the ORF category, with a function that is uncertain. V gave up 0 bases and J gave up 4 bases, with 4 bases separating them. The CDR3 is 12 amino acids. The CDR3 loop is CASSQSPYEQYF. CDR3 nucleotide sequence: TGCGCCAGCAGTCAATCGCCTTACGAGCAGTACTTC.

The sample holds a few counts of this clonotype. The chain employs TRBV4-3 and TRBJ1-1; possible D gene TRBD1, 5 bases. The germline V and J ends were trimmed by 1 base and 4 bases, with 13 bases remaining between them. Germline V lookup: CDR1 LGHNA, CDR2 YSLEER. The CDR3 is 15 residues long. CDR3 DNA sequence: TGCGCCAGCAGCCAAGCTACTGGGGGTCGCACTGAAGCTTTCTTT. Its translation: CASSQATGGRTEAFF.

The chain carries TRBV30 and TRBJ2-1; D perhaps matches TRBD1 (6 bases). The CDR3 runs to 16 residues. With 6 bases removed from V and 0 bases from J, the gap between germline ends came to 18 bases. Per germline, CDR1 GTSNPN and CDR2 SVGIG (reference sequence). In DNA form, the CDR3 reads TGTGCCTGTCCCCGGGACATTGGAAGCTCCTACAATGAGCAGTTCTTC. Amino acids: CACPRDIGSSYNEQFF.

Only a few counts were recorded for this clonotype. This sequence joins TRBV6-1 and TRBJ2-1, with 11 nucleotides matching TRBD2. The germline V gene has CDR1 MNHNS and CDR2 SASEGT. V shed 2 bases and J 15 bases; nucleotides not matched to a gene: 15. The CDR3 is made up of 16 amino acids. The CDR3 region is CASSESFFLAGGRVFF. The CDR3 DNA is TGTGCCAGCAGTGAAAGTTTCTTCCTAGCGGGGGGCCGGGTGTTCTTC.

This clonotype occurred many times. This CDR3 is CASSKPTTEAFF. CDR3 nucleotide sequence: TGTGCCAGCAGCAAGCCTACCACTGAAGCTTTCTTT. The chain links TRBV28 to TRBJ1-1; D remains ambiguous. V gave up 6 bases and J gave up 4 bases, with 9 bases separating them. Germline-derived CDR1 and CDR2 are MDHEN and SYDVKM. There are 12 residues in the CDR3.

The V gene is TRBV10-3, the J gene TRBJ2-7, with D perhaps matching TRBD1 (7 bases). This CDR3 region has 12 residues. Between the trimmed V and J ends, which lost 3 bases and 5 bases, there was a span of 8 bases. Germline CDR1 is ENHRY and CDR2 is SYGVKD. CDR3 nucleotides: TGTGCCATCAGTGACAGGGGGGACGAGCAGTACTTC. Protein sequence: CAISDRGDEQYF.

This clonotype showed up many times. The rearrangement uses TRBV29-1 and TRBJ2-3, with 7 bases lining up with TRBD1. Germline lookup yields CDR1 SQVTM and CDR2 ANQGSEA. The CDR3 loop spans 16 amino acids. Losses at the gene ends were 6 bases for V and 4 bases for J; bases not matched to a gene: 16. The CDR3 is CSVRRDSTSRADTQYF. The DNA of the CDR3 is TGCAGCGTGCGACGGGACAGTACTTCAAGGGCAGATACGCAGTATTTT.

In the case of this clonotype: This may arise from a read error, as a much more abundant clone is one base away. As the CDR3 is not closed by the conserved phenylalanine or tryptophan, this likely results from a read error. The CDR3 coding sequence is TGTGCCAGCAGCAAAGGGACAGTAGGCACTGAAGCTTTCATT. Translated: CASSKGTVGTEAFI. V usage is TRBV7-2 and J usage is TRBJ1-1; 7 bases map to TRBD1. This CDR3 is 14 amino acids long. Trimming removed 5 bases from V and 4 bases from J; junction bases left unmatched: 7. The V gene's germline CDR1 is SGHTA and CDR2 FQGNSA.

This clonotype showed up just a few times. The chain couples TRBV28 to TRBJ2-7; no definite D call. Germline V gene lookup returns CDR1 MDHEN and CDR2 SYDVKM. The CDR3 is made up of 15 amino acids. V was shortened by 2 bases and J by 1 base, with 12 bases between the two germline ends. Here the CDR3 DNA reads TGTGCCAGCAGTTTACTCCAGCCCCCATCCTACGAGCAGTACTTC. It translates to CASSLLQPPSYEQYF.

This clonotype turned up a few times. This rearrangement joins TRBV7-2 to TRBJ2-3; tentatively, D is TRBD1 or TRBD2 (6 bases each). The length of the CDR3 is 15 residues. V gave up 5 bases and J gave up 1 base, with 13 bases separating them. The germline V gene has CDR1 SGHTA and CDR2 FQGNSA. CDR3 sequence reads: CASSLIGGRTDTQYF. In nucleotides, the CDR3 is TGTGCCAGCAGCCTAATCGGGGGCCGCACAGATACGCAGTATTTT.

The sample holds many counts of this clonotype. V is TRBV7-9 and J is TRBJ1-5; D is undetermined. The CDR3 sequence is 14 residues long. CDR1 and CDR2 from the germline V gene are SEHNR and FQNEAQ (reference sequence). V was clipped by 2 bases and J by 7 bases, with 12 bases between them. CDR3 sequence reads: CASSLMGSRQPQHF. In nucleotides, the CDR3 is TGTGCCAGCAGCTTAATGGGGTCACGGCAGCCCCAGCATTTT.

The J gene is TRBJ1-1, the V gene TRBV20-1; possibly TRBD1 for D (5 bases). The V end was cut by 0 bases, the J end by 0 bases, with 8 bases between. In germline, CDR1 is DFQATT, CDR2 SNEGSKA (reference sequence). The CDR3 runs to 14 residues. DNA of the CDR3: TGCAGTGCTAGAGATGGCAGGGTGAACACTGAAGCTTTCTTT. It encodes CSARDGRVNTEAFF.

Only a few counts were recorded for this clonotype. The CDR3 loop is CASSGGQGVSPLHF. In nucleotides, the CDR3 is TGTGCCAGCAGCGGTGGACAGGGTGTATCACCCCTCCACTTT. The rearrangement joins TRBV9 to TRBJ1-6, with TRBD1 matching 8 bases. Germline CDR1 is SGDLS and CDR2 is YYNGEE. CDR3 size: 14 residues. Trimming took 3 bases from V and 10 from J; bases not matched to a gene: 6.

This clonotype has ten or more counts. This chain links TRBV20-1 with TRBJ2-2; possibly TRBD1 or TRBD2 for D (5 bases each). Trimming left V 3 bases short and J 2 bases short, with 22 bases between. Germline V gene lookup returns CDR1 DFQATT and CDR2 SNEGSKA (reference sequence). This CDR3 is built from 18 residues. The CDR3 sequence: CSARKGNGWGPNTGELFF. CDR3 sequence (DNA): TGCAGTGCTAGGAAGGGGAATGGATGGGGACCAAACACCGGGGAGCTGTTTTTT.

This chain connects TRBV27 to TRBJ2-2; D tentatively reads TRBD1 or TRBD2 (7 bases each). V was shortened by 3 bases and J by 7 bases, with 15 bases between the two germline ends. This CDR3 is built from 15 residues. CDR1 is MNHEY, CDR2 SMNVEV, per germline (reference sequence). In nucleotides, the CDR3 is TGTGCCAGCAGTTTTTTCAGGGGGGGAGTCGGGGAGCTGTTTTTT. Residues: CASSFFRGGVGELFF.

The CDR3 region has the DNA TGTGCCAGCAGCCAAGGATCAGGGAACACTGAAGCTTTCTTT. Translated, it gives CASSQGSGNTEAFF. This chain uses TRBV3-2 with TRBJ1-1. TRBV3-2 is labeled a pseudogene. This CDR3 is 14 amino acids long.

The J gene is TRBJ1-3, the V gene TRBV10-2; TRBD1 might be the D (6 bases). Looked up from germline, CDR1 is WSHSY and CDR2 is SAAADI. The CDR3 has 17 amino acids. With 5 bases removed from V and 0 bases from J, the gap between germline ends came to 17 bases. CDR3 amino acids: CASSKVGKGDSGNTIYF. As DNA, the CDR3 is TGCGCCAGCAGTAAAGTGGGGAAGGGGGACTCTGGAAACACCATATATTTT.

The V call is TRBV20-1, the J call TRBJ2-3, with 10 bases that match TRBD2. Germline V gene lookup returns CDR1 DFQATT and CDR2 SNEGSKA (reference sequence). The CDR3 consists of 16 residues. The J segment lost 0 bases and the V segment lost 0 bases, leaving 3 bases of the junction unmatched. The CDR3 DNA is TGCAGTGCTAGAGAAGTACTAGCGGGGAGCACAGATACGCAGTATTTT. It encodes CSAREVLAGSTDTQYF.

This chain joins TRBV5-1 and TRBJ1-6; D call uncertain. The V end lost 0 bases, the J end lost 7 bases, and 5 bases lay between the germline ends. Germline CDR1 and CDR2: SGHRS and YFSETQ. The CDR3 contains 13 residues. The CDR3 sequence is CASSLGQNSPLHF. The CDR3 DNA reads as TGCGCCAGCAGCTTGGGCCAGAATTCACCCCTCCACTTT.

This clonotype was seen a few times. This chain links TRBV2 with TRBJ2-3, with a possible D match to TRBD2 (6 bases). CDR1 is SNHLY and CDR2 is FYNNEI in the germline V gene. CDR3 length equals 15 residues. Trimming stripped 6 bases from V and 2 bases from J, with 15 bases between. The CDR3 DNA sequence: TGTGCCAGCAGCCCGCTGGCGGGGTTCACAGATACGCAGTATTTT. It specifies CASSPLAGFTDTQYF.

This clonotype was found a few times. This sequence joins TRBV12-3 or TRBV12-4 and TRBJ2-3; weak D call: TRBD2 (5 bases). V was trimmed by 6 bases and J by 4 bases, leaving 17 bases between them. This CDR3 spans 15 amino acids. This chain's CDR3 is CASRPNAGGPDTQYF. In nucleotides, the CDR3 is TGTGCCAGCAGACCCAATGCGGGCGGTCCAGATACGCAGTATTTT.

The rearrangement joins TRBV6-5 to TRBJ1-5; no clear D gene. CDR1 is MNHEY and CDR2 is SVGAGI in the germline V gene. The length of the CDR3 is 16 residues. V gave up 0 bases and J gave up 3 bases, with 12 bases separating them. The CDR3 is CASSYSIAAPNQPQHF. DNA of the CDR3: TGTGCCAGCAGTTACTCGATTGCGGCCCCCAATCAGCCCCAGCATTTT.

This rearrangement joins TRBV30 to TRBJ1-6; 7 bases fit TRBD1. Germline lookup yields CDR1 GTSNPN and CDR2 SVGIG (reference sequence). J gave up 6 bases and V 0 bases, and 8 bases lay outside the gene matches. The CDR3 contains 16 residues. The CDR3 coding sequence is TGTGCCTGGAGTGTACAAGGGGGCGTCGGTAATTCACCCCTCCACTTT. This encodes CAWSVQGGVGNSPLHF.

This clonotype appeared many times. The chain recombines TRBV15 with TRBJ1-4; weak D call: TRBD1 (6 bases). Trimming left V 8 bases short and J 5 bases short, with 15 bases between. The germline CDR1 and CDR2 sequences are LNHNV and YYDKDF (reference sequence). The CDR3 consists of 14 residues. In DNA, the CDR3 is TGTGCCACCCACGTACAGGGTCCCAATGAAAAACTGTTTTTT. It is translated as CATHVQGPNEKLFF.

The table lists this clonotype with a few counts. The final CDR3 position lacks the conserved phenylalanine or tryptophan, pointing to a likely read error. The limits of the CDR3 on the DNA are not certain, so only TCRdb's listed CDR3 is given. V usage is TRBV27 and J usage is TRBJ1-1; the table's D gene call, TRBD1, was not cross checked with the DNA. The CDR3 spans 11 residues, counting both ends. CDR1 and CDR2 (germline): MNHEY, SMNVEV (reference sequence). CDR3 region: CASSNYGQGMI.